This record covers a single TCR beta chain. This sample is drawn from a study of blood T cell repertoires in COVID-19. Overall study: The study drew acute and convalescent COVID-19 samples from the United States, Italy and Spain.

Per germline, CDR1 MDHEN and CDR2 SYDVKM. V lost 11 bases, J lost 0 bases, and 10 bases lay in between. The CDR3 contains 12 residues. The repertoire was sequenced with immunoSEQ multiplex PCR; TCRdb's copy has only in-frame clones and lacks some. Here the sample spans 40,000 or so clones, around 90% being singletons. Sequenced material: peripheral blood. The J gene is TRBJ1-2, the V gene TRBV28; unclear D gene. This TCR was sampled from a man between 60 and 75 years old with active or convalescent COVID-19. CDR3 DNA sequence: TGTGCCGAGGGAAGAGCTAACTATGGCTACACCTTC. Translation: CAEGRANYGYTF.